The rows below give T cell receptor beta chains drawn from one sample of a study of T-cell memory formation after mild COVID-19. TCRdb analysed the 5' RACE reads with MiXCR anew, one entry per CDR3 protein. Of some 54,000 distinct CDR3 sequences in the sample, roughly 9.5% are singletons; the top ten hold 1.2%. The sample comprised PBMCs or a T cell subset sorted from them (not recorded which). These receptors were collected from a man in his late teens or twenties who had mild COVID-19 (a few samples of this study predate the infection). Cell type and time point are not known. CDR3s include the opening cysteine and the closing phenylalanine or tryptophan. The D gene is left open where the match is weak. The size of a clone is reported for some rows only, either as once, few or many, or as a class for expanded clones.

cdr3_aa cdr3_nt d_call v_call clone_size j_call
CSVPRDRVSYNEQFF TGCAGCGTGCCCCGGGACAGGGTCTCCTACAATGAGCAGTTCTTC TRBD1 TRBV29-1 . TRBJ2-1
CASSLLVSVYGYTF TGTGCCAGCAGCTTATTAGTTTCAGTATATGGCTACACCTTC . TRBV7-2 few TRBJ1-2
CASSLSRFLSSYNSPLHF TGTGCCAGCAGTTTATCCCGGTTTCTGAGCTCCTATAATTCACCCCTCCACTTT . TRBV28 many TRBJ1-6
CASSLAGWGGTGELFF TGCGCCAGCAGCTTGGCCGGCTGGGGCGGCACCGGGGAGCTGTTTTTT . TRBV5-1 . TRBJ2-2
CASSQEALSHEQYF TGTGCCAGCAGCCAAGAGGCCCTGAGCCACGAGCAGTACTTC . TRBV4-2 few TRBJ2-7
CASSQEGGPSYEQYF TGCGCCAGCAGCCAAGAAGGAGGCCCCTCCTACGAGCAGTACTTC . TRBV4-3 . TRBJ2-7
CASSPPSGPSYNEQFF TGTGCCAGCTCACCACCGTCGGGGCCCTCCTACAATGAGCAGTTCTTC . TRBV18 . TRBJ2-1
CASSPGPVEHNEQFF TGTGCCAGCTCACCAGGGCCAGTGGAACACAATGAGCAGTTCTTC . TRBV18 many TRBJ2-1
CSARAVAGTPAMGEQFF TGCAGTGCTAGAGCAGTAGCGGGGACGCCCGCAATGGGTGAGCAGTTCTTC TRBD2 TRBV20-1 few TRBJ2-1
CSARDPRTGGSEQFF TGCAGTGCTAGAGATCCTCGGACAGGGGGCAGTGAGCAGTTCTTC TRBD1 TRBV20-1 few TRBJ2-1
CASSLKPLAGGTDTQYF TGTGCCAGCAGTTTAAAGCCCCTAGCGGGGGGCACAGATACGCAGTATTTT TRBD2 TRBV12-3/TRBV12-4 . TRBJ2-3
CASSSPQGRPANTEAFF TGTGCCAGCAGCTCCCCACAGGGGCGACCGGCGAACACTGAAGCTTTCTTT TRBD1 TRBV7-2 . TRBJ1-1
CASSTQLGTGTEAFF TGTGCCAGTAGTACCCAACTGGGGACGGGGACTGAAGCTTTCTTT . TRBV19 . TRBJ1-1
CASRGRGNTEAFF TGTGCCAGCCGAGGAAGGGGGAACACTGAAGCTTTCTTT . TRBV2 once TRBJ1-1
CASSLTGGGTDTQYF TGTGCCAGCAGCTTAACGGGCGGGGGCACAGATACGCAGTATTTT . TRBV7-6 . TRBJ2-3
CASSAQASPNYGYTF TGTGCCAGCAGCGCGCAAGCGTCCCCTAACTATGGCTACACCTTC . TRBV9 . TRBJ1-2
CASRPLAGLNTGELFF TGTGCCAGCAGACCCCTAGCGGGGCTAAACACCGGGGAGCTGTTTTTT TRBD2 TRBV6-2/TRBV6-3 . TRBJ2-2
CATGLYGYTF TGTGCCACAGGGCTTTATGGCTACACCTTC . TRBV28 few TRBJ1-2
CSARDPSGGSQETQYF TGCAGTGCTAGAGACCCTAGCGGGGGATCTCAAGAGACCCAGTACTTC TRBD2 TRBV20-1 few TRBJ2-5
CASSPAGPYGYTF TGTGCCAGCAGCCCCGCGGGGCCTTATGGCTACACCTTC . TRBV7-2 many TRBJ1-2
CASTVGGRGVDTQYF TGTGCCAGCACGGTGGGGGGCAGAGGAGTAGATACGCAGTATTTT . TRBV28 . TRBJ2-3
CASSFGRGNGYTF TGTGCCAGCAGTTTCGGCAGGGGAAATGGCTACACCTTC . TRBV12-3/TRBV12-4 few TRBJ1-2
CATQDSGNQPQHF TGCGCCACCCAAGACAGCGGCAATCAGCCCCAGCATTTT . TRBV10-2 . TRBJ1-5
CASSQPPTETQYF TGTGCCAGCAGCCAACCCCCCACAGAGACCCAGTACTTC . TRBV3-1 . TRBJ2-5
CASSVHGTGESGYTF TGTGCCAGCAGTGTACATGGGACGGGGGAATCTGGCTACACCTTC . TRBV6-5 few TRBJ1-2
CASSQDPLIQETQYF TGCGCCAGCAGCCAAGATCCCCTGATACAAGAGACCCAGTACTTC . TRBV4-1 few TRBJ2-5